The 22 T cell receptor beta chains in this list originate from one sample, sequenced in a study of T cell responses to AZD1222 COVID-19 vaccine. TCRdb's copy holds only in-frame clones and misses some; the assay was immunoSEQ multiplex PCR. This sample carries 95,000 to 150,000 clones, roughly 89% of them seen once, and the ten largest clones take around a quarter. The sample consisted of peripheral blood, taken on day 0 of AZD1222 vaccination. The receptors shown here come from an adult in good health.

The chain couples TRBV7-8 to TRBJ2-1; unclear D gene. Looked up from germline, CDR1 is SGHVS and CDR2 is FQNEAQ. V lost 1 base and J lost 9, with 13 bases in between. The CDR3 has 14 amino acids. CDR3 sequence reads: CASSLGRVRSEQFF. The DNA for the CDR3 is TGTGCCAGCAGCTTAGGAAGGGTGAGGAGTGAGCAGTTCTTC.

CDR3: CASSESGAGPTDTQYF. The CDR3 coding sequence is TGTGCCAGCAGTGAATCCGGGGCGGGACCCACAGATACGCAGTATTTT. The V and J genes are TRBV6-1 and TRBJ2-3; D may be TRBD2 (6 bases). V was cut by 2 bases and J by 2 bases, with 14 bases left in between. The CDR3 is 16 amino acids. From germline, CDR1 is MNHNS and CDR2 SASEGT.

CDR3 loop: CASSFLAELFF. The CDR3, as DNA: TGTGCCAGCAGTTTTTTGGCGGAGCTGTTTTTT. This chain connects TRBV28 to TRBJ2-2, with D unclear. Germline CDR1 and CDR2: MDHEN and SYDVKM. The CDR3 contains 11 residues. V lost 3 bases to trimming and J lost 10 bases, with 6 bases between them.

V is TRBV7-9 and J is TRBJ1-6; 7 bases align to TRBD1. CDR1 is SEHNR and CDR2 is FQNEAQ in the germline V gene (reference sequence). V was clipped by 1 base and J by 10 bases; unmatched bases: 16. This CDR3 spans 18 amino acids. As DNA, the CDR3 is TGTGCCAGCAGCTTAGGGACCATGGGTCGACAGGGATCATCACCCCTCCACTTT. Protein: CASSLGTMGRQGSSPLHF.

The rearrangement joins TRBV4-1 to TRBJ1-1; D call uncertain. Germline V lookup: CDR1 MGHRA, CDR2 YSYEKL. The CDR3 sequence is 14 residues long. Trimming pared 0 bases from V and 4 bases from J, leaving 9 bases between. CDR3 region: CASSQDRRGTEAFF. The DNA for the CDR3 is TGCGCCAGCAGCCAAGATCGGCGGGGCACTGAAGCTTTCTTT.

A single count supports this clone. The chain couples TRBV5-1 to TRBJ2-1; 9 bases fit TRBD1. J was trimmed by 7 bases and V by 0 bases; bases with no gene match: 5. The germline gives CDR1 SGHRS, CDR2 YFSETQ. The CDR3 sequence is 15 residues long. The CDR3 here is CASSLGQGVRNEQFF. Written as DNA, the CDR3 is TGCGCCAGCAGCTTGGGACAGGGGGTTCGTAATGAGCAGTTCTTC.

The CDR3, as DNA: TGTGCCAGCAGCTTAGTGGGGGACAGGGGCAGTTTACGGGGCGGCTACACCTTC. Translating it yields CASSLVGDRGSLRGGYTF. The V and J genes are TRBV7-2 and TRBJ1-2; the match to TRBD1 covers 10 bases. The CDR3 runs to 18 residues. V shed 1 base, J shed 8 bases, and the junction held 16 bases outside the gene matches. Germline CDR1 and CDR2: SGHTA and FQGNSA.

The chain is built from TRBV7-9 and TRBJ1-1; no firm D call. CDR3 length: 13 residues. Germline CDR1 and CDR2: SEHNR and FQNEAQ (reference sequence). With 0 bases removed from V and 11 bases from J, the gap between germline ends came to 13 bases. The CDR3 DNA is TGTGCCAGCAGCTTAGCGGAGGTGGGTGGTGCTTTCTTT. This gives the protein CASSLAEVGGAFF.

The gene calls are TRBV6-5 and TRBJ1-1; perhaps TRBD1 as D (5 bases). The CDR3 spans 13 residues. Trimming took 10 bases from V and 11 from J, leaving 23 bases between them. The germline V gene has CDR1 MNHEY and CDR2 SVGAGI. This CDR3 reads CATLPTGQGKAFF. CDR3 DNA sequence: TGTGCCACCCTCCCAACCGGGCAGGGTAAGGCTTTCTTT.

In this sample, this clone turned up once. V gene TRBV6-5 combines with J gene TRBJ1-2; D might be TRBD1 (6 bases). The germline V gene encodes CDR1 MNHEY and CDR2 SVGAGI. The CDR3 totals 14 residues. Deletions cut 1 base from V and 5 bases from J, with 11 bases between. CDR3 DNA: TGTGCCAGCAGTTACTTGGACAGCTCTTATGGCTACACCTTC. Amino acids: CASSYLDSSYGYTF.

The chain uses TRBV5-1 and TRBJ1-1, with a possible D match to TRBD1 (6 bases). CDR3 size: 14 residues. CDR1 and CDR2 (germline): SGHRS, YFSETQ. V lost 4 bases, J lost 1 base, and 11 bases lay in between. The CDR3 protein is CASSALQGNTEAFF. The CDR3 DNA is TGCGCCAGCAGCGCCCTACAGGGGAACACTGAAGCTTTCTTT.

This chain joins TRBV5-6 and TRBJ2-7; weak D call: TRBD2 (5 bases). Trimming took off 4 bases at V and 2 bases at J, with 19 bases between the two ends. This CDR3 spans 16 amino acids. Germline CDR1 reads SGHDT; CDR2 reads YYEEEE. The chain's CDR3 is CASSHRGSHSPYEQYF. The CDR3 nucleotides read TGTGCCAGCAGCCACAGAGGGAGTCACAGCCCCTACGAGCAGTACTTC.

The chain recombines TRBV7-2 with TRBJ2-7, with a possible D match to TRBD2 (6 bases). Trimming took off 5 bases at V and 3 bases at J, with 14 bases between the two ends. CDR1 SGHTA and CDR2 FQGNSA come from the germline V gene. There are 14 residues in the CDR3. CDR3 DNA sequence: TGTGCCAGCAGCATTAAGGAGGGCCTCTACGAGCAGTACTTC. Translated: CASSIKEGLYEQYF.

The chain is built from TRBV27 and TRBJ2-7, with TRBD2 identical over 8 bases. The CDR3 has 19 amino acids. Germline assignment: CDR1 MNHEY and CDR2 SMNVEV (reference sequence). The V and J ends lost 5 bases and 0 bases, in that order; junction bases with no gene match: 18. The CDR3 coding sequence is TGTGCCAGCAGTCCCCGCAGGGGCCCCGCGGGAGGACACTCCTACGAGCAGTACTTC. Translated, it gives CASSPRRGPAGGHSYEQYF.

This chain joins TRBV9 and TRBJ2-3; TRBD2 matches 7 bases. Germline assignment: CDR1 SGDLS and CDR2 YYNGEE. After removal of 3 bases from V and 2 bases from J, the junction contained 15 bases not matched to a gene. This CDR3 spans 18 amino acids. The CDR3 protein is CASSALPSSGANTDTQYF. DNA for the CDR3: TGTGCCAGCAGCGCCCTCCCCTCAAGCGGGGCCAACACAGATACGCAGTATTTT.

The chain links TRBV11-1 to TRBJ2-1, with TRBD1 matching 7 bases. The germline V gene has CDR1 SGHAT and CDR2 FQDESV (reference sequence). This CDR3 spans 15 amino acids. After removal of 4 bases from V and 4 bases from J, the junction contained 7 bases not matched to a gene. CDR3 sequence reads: CASSSGPGQYNEQFF. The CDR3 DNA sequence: TGTGCCAGCAGCTCCGGGCCGGGACAGTACAATGAGCAGTTCTTC.

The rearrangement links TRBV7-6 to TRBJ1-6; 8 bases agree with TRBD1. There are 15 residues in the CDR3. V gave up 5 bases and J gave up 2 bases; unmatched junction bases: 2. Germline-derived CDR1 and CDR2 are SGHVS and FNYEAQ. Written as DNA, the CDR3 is TGTGCCAGCAGCACGGGACAGGCCTATAATTCACCCCTCCACTTT. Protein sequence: CASSTGQAYNSPLHF.

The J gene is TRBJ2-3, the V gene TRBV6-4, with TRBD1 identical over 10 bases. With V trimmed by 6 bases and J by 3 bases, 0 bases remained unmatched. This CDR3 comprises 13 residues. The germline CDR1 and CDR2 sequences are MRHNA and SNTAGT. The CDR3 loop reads CASRGQGTDTQYF. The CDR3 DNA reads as TGTGCCAGCAGGGGACAGGGGACAGATACGCAGTATTTT.

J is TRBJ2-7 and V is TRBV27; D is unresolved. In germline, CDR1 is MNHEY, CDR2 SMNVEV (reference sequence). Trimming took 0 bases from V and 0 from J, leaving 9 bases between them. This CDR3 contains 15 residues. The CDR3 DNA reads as TGTGCCAGCAGTTTATCGTCCATGAGCTCCTACGAGCAGTACTTC. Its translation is CASSLSSMSSYEQYF.

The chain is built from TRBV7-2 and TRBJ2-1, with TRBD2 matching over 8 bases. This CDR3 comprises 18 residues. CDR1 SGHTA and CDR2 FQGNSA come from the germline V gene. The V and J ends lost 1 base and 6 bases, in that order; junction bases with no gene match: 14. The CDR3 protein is CASSLEGVSGGRLNEQFF. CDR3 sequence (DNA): TGTGCCAGCAGCTTAGAGGGCGTGAGCGGGGGTAGGCTCAATGAGCAGTTCTTC.

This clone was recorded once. CDR3 residues: CASSVGGEQYF. CDR3 in DNA: TGTGCCAGCAGCGTAGGTGGCGAGCAGTACTTC. The genes are TRBV9 and TRBJ2-7; D is unresolved. The CDR3 has 11 residues. V was cut by 0 bases and J by 6 bases, with 4 bases left in between. Germline V gene sequence: CDR1 SGDLS, CDR2 YYNGEE. Together with reference TRBV9 and TRBJ2-7, the CDR3 gives the full variable domain: DSGVTQTPKHLITATGQRVTLRCSPRSGDLSVYWYQQSLDQGLQFLIQYYNGEERAKGNILERFSAQQFPDLHSELNLSSLELGDSALYFCASSVGGEQYFGPGTRLTVT.

This chain's CDR3 is CASSLNRDSLHF. CDR3 bases: TGTGCCAGCAGTTTAAACAGGGATTCCCTCCACTTT. This chain joins TRBV12-3 or TRBV12-4 and TRBJ1-6; D is perhaps TRBD1 (6 bases). Between the trimmed V and J ends, which lost 2 bases and 14 bases, there was a span of 10 bases. The CDR3 runs to 12 residues.